This T cell receptor beta chain was sequenced for a study of early T cells in non-severe SARS-CoV-2 infection. As for the study in general: Bulk RNA from unsorted whole blood was sequenced; chains were unpaired. Study results and caveats: VDJdb-based annotation leaned toward anti-spike CD8 responses and missed private and CD4 specificities.

Unique molecular identifier tags were affixed to discrete cDNA molecules. TCRdb re-called the 5' RACE reads through MiXCR, storing one row per CDR3 protein. Of 60,000 or so distinct CDR3 sequences listed, around 13% are singletons. Germline CDR1 is DFQATT and CDR2 is SNEGSKA (reference sequence). V shed 7 bases and J 7 bases; nucleotides not matched to a gene: 10. There are 12 residues in the CDR3. This clonotype was recorded at least ten times. Its matching antigen is unknown. The chain is built from TRBV20-1 and TRBJ2-7; 7 nucleotides line up with TRBD1. Sequenced sample: whole blood. The TCR was taken from an adult who was a healthcare worker with PCR-confirmed SARS-CoV-2 infection or an uninfected control (not recorded which). The CDR3 is CSVQGTEWEQYF. The CDR3 DNA reads as TGCAGTGTCCAGGGGACAGAGTGGGAGCAGTACTTC.